Listed below are T cell receptor beta chains from one sample, sequenced in a study of T cells in Graves' hyperthyroidism and ophthalmopathy. TCRdb independently ran MiXCR on the multiplex PCR reads; one entry per CDR3 protein. The sample holds about 380,000 distinct CDR3 sequences, about 15% seen once. The specimen was blood. These TCRs come from a woman aged 55-69 years with Graves' hyperthyroidism. The CDR3 runs from the conserved cysteine through the conserved F or W. Fields, in order: V gene, D gene, clone size, J gene, CDR3 protein, CDR3 DNA. A D gene is named only where the DNA matches it firmly. Some rows mark clone size as missing; the rest say once, few, many or name a class of expanded clone.

>TRBV28|NA|many|TRBJ2-5
CASSLFLAELETQYF
TGTGCCAGCAGTTTATTCTTAGCGGAGTTGGAGACCCAGTACTTC
>TRBV28|NA|few|TRBJ2-1
CASRRAGPYNEQFF
TGTGCCAGCAGAAGAGCGGGCCCCTACAATGAGCAGTTCTTC
>TRBV28|NA|many|TRBJ1-4
CASRVGEREKLFF
TGTGCCAGCAGGGTGGGAGAGAGAGAAAAACTGTTTTTT
>TRBV12-3/TRBV12-4|NA|many|TRBJ2-2
CASRPGLAAGELFF
TGTGCCAGCCGTCCCGGGCTAGCTGCCGGGGAGCTGTTTTTT
>TRBV2|TRBD2|NA|TRBJ2-5
CANSPGLAGETRYF
TGTGCCAACAGTCCCGGACTAGCGGGAGAGACCCGGTACTTC
>TRBV4-1|TRBD1|NA|TRBJ1-4
CASSQPGQVEKLFF
TGCGCCAGCAGCCAGCCGGGACAGGTCGAAAAACTGTTTTTT
>TRBV5-1|NA|NA|TRBJ1-5
CASSPLGGEPQHF
TGCGCCAGCAGCCCCTTAGGGGGTGAGCCCCAGCATTTT
>TRBV3-1|NA|many|TRBJ2-1
CASSRQGAPYNEQFF
TGTGCCAGCAGCCGGCAGGGAGCCCCATACAATGAGCAGTTCTTC
>TRBV3-1|NA|many|TRBJ2-5
CASSQDLDRQETQYF
TGTGCCAGCAGCCAAGATCTTGACAGACAAGAGACCCAGTACTTC
>TRBV3-1|NA|many|TRBJ2-1
CASSHKGSYNEQFF
TGTGCCAGCAGCCATAAAGGATCCTACAATGAGCAGTTCTTC
>TRBV20-1|NA|many|TRBJ1-2
CSAVPDSHRGYTF
TGCAGTGCTGTCCCGGACAGCCACCGCGGCTACACCTTC
>TRBV10-3|NA|many|TRBJ2-3
CAINRVQGTDTQYF
TGTGCCATCAACAGGGTCCAGGGCACAGATACGCAGTATTTT
>TRBV7-8|NA|many|TRBJ2-3
CASSYRMADTQYF
TGTGCCAGCAGCTACCGTATGGCAGATACGCAGTATTTT
>TRBV12-3/TRBV12-4|NA|many|TRBJ1-1
CASSTRTFLNTEAFF
TGTGCCAGCAGTACCCGGACTTTTTTGAACACTGAAGCTTTCTTT
>TRBV20-1|TRBD2|many|TRBJ2-5
CSLTGLAYYGEETQYF
TGCAGTTTAACCGGACTAGCGTACTATGGGGAAGAGACCCAGTACTTC
>TRBV18|NA|many|TRBJ2-5
CASSPEYQETQYF
TGTGCCAGCTCACCTGAGTACCAAGAGACCCAGTACTTC
>TRBV28|NA|many|TRBJ2-2
CASSLPQATGELFF
TGTGCCAGCAGTTTACCCCAGGCCACCGGGGAGCTGTTTTTT
>TRBV4-1|NA|NA|TRBJ1-5
CASSQAYHENQPQHF
TGCGCCAGCAGCCAGGCGTACCACGAGAATCAGCCCCAGCATTTT
>TRBV20-1|NA|NA|TRBJ2-5
CSARVPETQYF
TGCAGTGCTAGAGTCCCCGAGACCCAGTACTTC
>TRBV6-2/TRBV6-3|NA|NA|TRBJ1-1
CASSYDIPFF
TGTGCCAGCAGTTACGACATACCTTTCTTT
>TRBV20-1|TRBD2|NA|TRBJ2-1
CSARSGTSDRPLF
TGCAGTGCTAGATCAGGGACTAGCGACCGCCCTCTCTTC
>TRBV2|NA|many|TRBJ1-2
CASSSWTTDYTF
TGTGCCAGCAGTTCCTGGACTACGGACTACACCTTC
>TRBV20-1|NA|many|TRBJ2-7
CSARKETGSSYEQYF
TGCAGTGCTAGAAAGGAAACAGGGAGCTCCTACGAGCAGTACTTC
>TRBV6-5|TRBD2|NA|TRBJ2-4
CASSYSGLGAKNIQYF
TGTGCCAGCAGTTACTCGGGACTAGGAGCCAAAAACATTCAGTACTTC
>TRBV7-3|NA|many|TRBJ2-1
CASSLRGGAYNEQFF
TGTGCCAGCAGCCTAAGGGGGGGGGCCTACAATGAGCAGTTCTTC
>TRBV29-1|NA|NA|TRBJ1-3
CSGYSGNTIYF
TGCAGCGGGTACTCTGGAAACACCATATATTTT
>TRBV12-3/TRBV12-4|NA|many|TRBJ2-2
CASRSQLETGELFF
TGTGCCAGCAGATCGCAACTGGAGACCGGGGAGCTGTTTTTT
>TRBV6-1|TRBD2|many|TRBJ2-3
CASSPYPGTSGRHTQYF
TGTGCCAGCAGTCCATATCCCGGGACTAGCGGGAGGCATACGCAGTATTTT
>TRBV4-2|NA|NA|TRBJ1-1
CASSQEMAGNTEAFF
TGTGCCAGCAGCCAAGAAATGGCAGGGAACACTGAAGCTTTCTTT
>TRBV11-3|NA|many|TRBJ1-2
CASSLGDTHNYGYTF
TGTGCCAGCAGCTTAGGGGACACCCATAACTATGGCTACACCTTC
>TRBV7-9|TRBD2|NA|TRBJ2-1
CASSIGGGRAPYNEQFF
TGTGCCAGCAGCATAGGGGGCGGGAGGGCCCCCTACAATGAGCAGTTCTTC